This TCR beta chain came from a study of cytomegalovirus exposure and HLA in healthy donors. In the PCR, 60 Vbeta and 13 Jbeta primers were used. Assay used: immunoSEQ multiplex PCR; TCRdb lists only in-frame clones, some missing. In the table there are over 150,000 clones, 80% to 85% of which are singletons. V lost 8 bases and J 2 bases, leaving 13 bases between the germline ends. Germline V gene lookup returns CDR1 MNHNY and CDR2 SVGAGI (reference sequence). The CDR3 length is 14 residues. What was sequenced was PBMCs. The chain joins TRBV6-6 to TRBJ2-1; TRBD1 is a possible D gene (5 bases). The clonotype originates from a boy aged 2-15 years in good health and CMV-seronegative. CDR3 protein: CASGTPDTYNEQFF. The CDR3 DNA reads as TGTGCCAGCGGCACCCCGGACACCTACAATGAGCAGTTCTTC.